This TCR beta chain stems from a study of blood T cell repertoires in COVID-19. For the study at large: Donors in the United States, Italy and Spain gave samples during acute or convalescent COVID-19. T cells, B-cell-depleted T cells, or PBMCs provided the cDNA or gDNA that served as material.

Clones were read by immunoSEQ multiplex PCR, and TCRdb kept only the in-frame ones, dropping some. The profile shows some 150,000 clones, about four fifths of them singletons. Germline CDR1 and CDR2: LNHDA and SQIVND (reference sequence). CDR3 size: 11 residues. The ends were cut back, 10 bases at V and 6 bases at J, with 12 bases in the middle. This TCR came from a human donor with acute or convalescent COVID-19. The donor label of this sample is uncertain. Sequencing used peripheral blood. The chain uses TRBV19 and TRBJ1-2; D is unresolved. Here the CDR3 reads CATPAPDGYTF. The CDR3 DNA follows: TGTGCCACTCCCGCCCCGGATGGCTACACCTTC.